These T cell receptor beta chains were read from a single sample in a study of blood T cell repertoires in COVID-19. Assay: immunoSEQ multiplex PCR; the TCRdb copy retains only in-frame clones and omits some. The table records fewer than 70,000 clones, around 86% of them present only once. Source material: peripheral blood. The receptors originated from a man in his forties or fifties with active COVID-19. Both conserved end residues are part of each CDR3.

TRBV7-3	16	TRBJ2-1	CASSPHSGITYNEQFF
TRBV13	14	TRBJ2-5	CASRKTGAQETQYF
TRBV19	15	TRBJ2-3	CASTLGGGSTDTQYF
TRBV6-5	13	TRBJ1-2	CASSPSGGYGYTF
TRBV3-1/TRBV3-2	17	TRBJ2-3	CASSPLRRGGVTDTQYF
TRBV29-1	13	TRBJ2-1	CSAAPLTRDEQFF
TRBV6-4	15	TRBJ2-1	CASSEVASGLNEQFF
TRBV28	12	TRBJ2-7	CASTSFGGEQYF
TRBV6-5	14	TRBJ1-1	CASSYSGRDTEAFF
TRBV9	15	TRBJ2-7	CASSVGVAGAYEQYF
TRBV27	15	TRBJ1-6	CASSPPTGGDSPLHF
TRBV3-1/TRBV3-2	12	TRBJ2-7	CASSQDTYEQYF
TRBV11-3	13	TRBJ1-1	CASSLGWETEAFF
TRBV4-2	19	TRBJ1-5	CASSQVGGTLGYSNQPQHF
TRBV28	16	TRBJ1-5	CASRTGTGGRNQPQHF
TRBV11-2	15	TRBJ2-1	CASSYLAGEKNEQFF
TRBV5-4	12	TRBJ2-7	CASSSVAYEQYF